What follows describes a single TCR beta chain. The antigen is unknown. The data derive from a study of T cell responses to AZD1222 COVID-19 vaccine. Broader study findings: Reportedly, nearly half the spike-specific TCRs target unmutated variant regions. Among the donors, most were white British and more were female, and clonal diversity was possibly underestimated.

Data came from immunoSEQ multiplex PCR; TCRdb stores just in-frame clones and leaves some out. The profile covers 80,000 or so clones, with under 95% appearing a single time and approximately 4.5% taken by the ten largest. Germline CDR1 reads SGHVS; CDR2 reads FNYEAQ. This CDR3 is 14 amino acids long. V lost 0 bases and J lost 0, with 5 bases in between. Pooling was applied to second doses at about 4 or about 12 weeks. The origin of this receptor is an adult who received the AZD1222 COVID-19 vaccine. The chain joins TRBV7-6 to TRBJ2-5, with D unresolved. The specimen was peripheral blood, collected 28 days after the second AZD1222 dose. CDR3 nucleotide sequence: TGTGCCAGCAGCTTAGCCCGAAACCAAGAGACCCAGTACTTC. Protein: CASSLARNQETQYF. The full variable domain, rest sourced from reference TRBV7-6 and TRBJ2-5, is GAGVSQSPRYKVTKRGQDVALRCDPISGHVSLYWYRQALGQGPEFLTYFNYEAQQDKSGLPNDRFSAERPEGSISTLTIQRTEQRDSAMYRCASSLARNQETQYFGPGTRLLVL.